These 10 T cell receptor beta chains originate from one sample sequenced in a study of esophageal squamous cell carcinoma under preoperative chemotherapy. In TCRdb, the PCR reads were re-called with MiXCR into one record per CDR3 protein. The sample contains 9,000 to 9,500 distinct CDR3 sequences, approximately 49% of which appear only once. Regarding time point: after preoperative PTX-NDP chemotherapy. Sample collection occurred from a patient given preoperative chemotherapy. These receptors all come from a human donor with esophageal squamous cell carcinoma. The donor label of this sample is uncertain.

This clonotype was detected a few times. This CDR3 fails to terminate in the conserved phenylalanine or tryptophan, so it likely reflects a read error. The DNA is left out, because the CDR3 cannot be placed on it with certainty; the CDR3 is given as TCRdb lists it. V usage is TRBV6-1 and J usage is TRBJ2-1; the D call in the table, TRBD1, was not verified against the DNA. Both ends counted, the CDR3 spans 18 residues. Germline CDR1 MNHNS, CDR2 SASEGT. The CDR3 here is CASSAGRTGDNSPLHFGN.

The CDR3 bases are TGTGCCAGCAGACCTGAAGCGGGGAACACCGGGGAGCTGTTTTTT. Translation: CASRPEAGNTGELFF. The V call is TRBV6-1, the J call TRBJ2-2; possible D gene TRBD2, 6 bases. The length of the CDR3 is 15 residues. Per the germline V gene, CDR1 is MNHNS and CDR2 is SASEGT. Between the trimmed V and J ends, which lost 6 bases and 1 base, there was a span of 12 bases.

The CDR3: CASSEDVRGKNTQYF. As DNA, the CDR3 is TGTGCCAGCAGTGAAGATGTGAGAGGGAAAAACACGCAGTATTTT. J is TRBJ2-3 and V is TRBV6-1, with a weak D call TRBD2 (5 bases). Germline-derived CDR1 and CDR2 are MNHNS and SASEGT. V was shortened by 1 base and J by 9 bases, with 17 bases between the two germline ends. The CDR3 covers 15 residues.

J is TRBJ2-3 and V is TRBV6-1; D is tentatively TRBD1 or TRBD2 (5 bases each). V was shortened by 6 bases and J by 5 bases, with 21 bases between the two germline ends. This CDR3 comprises 16 residues. Germline CDR1 MNHNS, CDR2 SASEGT. CDR3 coding DNA: TGTGCCAGCAGCCTGACGGGGCTCACTGGCAAAGATACGCAGTATTTT. Its protein product is CASSLTGLTGKDTQYF.

The sample holds a few counts of this clonotype. The chain couples TRBV12-3 or TRBV12-4 to TRBJ1-1, with D unclear. Trimming pared 6 bases from V and 3 bases from J, leaving 11 bases between. CDR3 length: 13 amino acids. This CDR3 reads CASREIGDTEAFF. CDR3 sequence (DNA): TGTGCCAGCAGGGAAATCGGGGACACTGAAGCTTTCTTT.

The J gene is TRBJ2-1, the V gene TRBV5-1; TRBD2 aligns across 9 bases. The J call could be wrong; TRBJ2-5 is a better fit for the DNA end. From germline, CDR1 is SGHRS and CDR2 YFSETQ. CDR3 length: 15 residues. The CDR3 sequence: CASSLSSGIQETQYF. Written as DNA, the CDR3 is TGCGCCAGCAGCTTGTCTAGCGGGATCCAAGAGACCCAGTACTTC.

This clonotype was seen a few times. J is TRBJ2-1 and V is TRBV6-5; tentatively, D is TRBD1 or TRBD2 (6 bases each). The CDR3 totals 18 residues. Germline loops: CDR1 MNHEY, CDR2 SVGAGI. Trimming took 0 bases from V and 0 from J, leaving 15 bases between them. CDR3 coding DNA: TGTGCCAGCAGTTACTCGGGGGCATTGCGGGGCTCCTACAATGAGCAGTTCTTC. Protein product: CASSYSGALRGSYNEQFF.

This clonotype was counted at least ten times. The chain combines TRBV6-4 with TRBJ1-6; D gene ambiguous. This CDR3 is built from 16 residues. Looked up from germline, CDR1 is MRHNA and CDR2 is SNTAGT. V was pared by 5 bases and J by 5 bases, with 16 bases between. The DNA for the CDR3 is TGTGCCAGCAGTCCCTCGTTCACGGCTAATAATTCACCCCTCCACTTT. Protein sequence: CASSPSFTANNSPLHF.

The rearrangement joins TRBV12-3 or TRBV12-4 to TRBJ2-2; the match to TRBD2 covers 7 bases. V gave up 5 bases and J gave up 4 bases; unmatched junction bases: 7. The CDR3 runs 15 residues. The CDR3 coding sequence is TGTGCCAGCAGTCTTGGCGGGAGTGGCACCGGGGAGCTGTTTTTT. Translating gives CASSLGGSGTGELFF.

This clonotype has a single count. At one end, the junction sequence differs from germline, possibly due to a read error. This sequence joins TRBV6-1 and TRBJ2-3; 9 positions agree with TRBD2. This CDR3 has 15 residues. CDR1 and CDR2 from the germline V gene are MNHNS and SASEGT. The CDR3 DNA is TGTGCCCGCGCTTCGGGGACTAGCACCGCAGATACGCAGTATTTC. Translation: CARASGTSTADTQYF.